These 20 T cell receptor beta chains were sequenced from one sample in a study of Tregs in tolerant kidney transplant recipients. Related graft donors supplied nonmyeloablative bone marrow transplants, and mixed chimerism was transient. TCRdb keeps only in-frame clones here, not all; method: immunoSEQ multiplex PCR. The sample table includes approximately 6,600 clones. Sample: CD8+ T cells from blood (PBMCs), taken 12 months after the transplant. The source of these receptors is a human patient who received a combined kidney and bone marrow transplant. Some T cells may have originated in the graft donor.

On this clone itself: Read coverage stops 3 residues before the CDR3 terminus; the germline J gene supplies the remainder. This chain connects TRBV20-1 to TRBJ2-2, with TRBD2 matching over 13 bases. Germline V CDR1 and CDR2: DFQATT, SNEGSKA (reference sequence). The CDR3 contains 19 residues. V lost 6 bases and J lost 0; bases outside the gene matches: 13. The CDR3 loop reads CSARALAGGPVANTGELFF. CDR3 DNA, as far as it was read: TGCAGTGCCCGAGCACTAGCGGGAGGGCCGGTTGCGAACACCGGGGAG.

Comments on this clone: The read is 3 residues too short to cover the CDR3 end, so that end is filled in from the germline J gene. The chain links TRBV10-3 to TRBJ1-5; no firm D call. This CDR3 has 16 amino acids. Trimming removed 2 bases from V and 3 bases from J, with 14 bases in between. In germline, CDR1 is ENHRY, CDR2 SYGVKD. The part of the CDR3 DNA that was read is TGTGCCATCAGTGAGGCGTTGGGCAGATCCAATCAGCCC. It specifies CAISEALGRSNQP. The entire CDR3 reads CAISEALGRSNQPQHF.

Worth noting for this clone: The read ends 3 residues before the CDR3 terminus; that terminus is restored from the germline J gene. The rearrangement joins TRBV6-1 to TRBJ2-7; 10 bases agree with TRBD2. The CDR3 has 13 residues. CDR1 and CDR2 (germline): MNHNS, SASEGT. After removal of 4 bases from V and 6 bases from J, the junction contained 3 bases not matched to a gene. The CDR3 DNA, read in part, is TGTGCCAGCAGTGTCAGACTAGCGGGCGAG. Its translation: CASSVRLAGE. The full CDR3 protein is CASSVRLAGEQYF.

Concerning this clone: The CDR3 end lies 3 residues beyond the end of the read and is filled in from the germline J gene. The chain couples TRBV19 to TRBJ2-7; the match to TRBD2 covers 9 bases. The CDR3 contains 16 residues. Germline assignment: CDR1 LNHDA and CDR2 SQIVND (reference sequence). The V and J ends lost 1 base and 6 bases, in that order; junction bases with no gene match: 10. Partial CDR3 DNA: TGTGCCAGTAGTATAGCTGGTAGCGGGAGTCTAATCGAG. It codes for CASSIAGSGSLIE. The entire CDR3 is CASSIAGSGSLIEQYF.

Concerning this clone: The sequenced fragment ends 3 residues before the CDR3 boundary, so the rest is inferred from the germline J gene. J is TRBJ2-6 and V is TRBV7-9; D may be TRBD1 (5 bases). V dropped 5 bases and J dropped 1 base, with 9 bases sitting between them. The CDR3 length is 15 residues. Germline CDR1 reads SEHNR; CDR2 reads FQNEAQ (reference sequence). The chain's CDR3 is CASSQTESGANVLTF. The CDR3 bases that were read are TGTGCCAGCAGCCAGACAGAGTCTGGGGCCAACGTC. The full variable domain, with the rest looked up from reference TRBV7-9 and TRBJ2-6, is DTGVSQNPRHKITKRGQNVTFRCDPISEHNRLYWYRQTLGQGPEFLTYFQNEAQLEKSRLLSDRFSAERPKGSFSTLEIQRTEQGDSAMYLCASSQTESGANVLTFGAGSRLTVL.

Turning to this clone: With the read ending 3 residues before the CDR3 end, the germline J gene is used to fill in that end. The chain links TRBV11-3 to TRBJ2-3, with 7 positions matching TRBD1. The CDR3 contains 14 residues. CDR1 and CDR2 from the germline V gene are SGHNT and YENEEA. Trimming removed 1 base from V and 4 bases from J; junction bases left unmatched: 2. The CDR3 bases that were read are TGTGCCAGCAGCTTAGGGCAGGGGGCAGATACG. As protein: CASSLGQGADT. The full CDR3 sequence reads CASSLGQGADTQYF.

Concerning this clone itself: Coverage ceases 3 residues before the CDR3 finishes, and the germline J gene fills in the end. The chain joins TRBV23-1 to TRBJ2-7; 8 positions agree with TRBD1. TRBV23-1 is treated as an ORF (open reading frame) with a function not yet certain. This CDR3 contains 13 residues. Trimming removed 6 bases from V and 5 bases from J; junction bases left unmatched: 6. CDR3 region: CASSPGQAHEQYF. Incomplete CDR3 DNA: TGCGCCAGCAGCCCGGGACAGGCTCACGAG.

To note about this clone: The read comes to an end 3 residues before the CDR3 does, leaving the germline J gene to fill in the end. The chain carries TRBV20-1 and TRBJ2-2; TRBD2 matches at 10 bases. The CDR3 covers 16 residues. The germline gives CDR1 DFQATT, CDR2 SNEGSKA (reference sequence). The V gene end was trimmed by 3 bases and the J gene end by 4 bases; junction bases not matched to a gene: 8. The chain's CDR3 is CSASKKGLARTGELFF. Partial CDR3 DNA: TGCAGTGCTAGCAAAAAGGGACTAGCGCGCACCGGGGAG.

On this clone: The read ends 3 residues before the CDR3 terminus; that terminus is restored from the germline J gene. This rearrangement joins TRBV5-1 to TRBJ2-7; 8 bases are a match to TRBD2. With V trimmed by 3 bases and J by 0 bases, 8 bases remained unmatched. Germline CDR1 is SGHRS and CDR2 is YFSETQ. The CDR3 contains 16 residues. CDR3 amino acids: CASSSALAGRSYEQYF. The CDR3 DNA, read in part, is TGCGCCAGCAGCTCGGCTCTAGCGGGCCGCTCCTACGAG.

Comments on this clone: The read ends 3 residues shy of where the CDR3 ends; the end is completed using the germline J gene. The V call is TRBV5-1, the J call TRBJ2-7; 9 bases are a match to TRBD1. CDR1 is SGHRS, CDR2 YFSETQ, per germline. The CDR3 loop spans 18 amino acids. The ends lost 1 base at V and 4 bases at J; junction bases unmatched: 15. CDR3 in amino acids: CASSLRAGTGFRAYEQYF. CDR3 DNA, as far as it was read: TGCGCCAGCAGCTTGAGGGCTGGGACAGGGTTTAGAGCTTACGAG.

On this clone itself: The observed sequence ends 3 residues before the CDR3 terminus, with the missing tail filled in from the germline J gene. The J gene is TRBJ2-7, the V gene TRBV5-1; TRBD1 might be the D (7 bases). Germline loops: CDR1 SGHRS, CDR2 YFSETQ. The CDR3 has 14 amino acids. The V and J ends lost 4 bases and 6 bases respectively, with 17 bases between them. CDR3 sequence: CASSDPRQGLEQYF. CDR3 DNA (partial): TGCGCCAGCAGCGACCCGAGACAGGGACTCGAG.

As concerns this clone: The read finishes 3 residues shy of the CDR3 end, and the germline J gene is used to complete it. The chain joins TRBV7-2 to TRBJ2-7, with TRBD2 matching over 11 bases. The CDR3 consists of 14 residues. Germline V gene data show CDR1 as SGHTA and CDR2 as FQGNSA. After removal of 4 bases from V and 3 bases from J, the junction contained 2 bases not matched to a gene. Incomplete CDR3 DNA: TGTGCCAGCAGCTCGGGACTAGCGGTCTACGAG. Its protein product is CASSSGLAVYE. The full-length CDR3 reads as CASSSGLAVYEQYF.

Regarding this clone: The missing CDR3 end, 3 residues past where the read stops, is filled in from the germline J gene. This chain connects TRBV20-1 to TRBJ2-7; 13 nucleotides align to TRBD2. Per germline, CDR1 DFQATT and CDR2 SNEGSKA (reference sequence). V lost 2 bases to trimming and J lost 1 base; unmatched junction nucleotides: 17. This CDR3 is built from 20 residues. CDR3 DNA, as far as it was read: TGCAGTGCTAGAACAATATACCCAGGACTAGCGGGAGTCTCGTCCTACGAG. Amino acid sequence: CSARTIYPGLAGVSSYE. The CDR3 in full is CSARTIYPGLAGVSSYEQYF.

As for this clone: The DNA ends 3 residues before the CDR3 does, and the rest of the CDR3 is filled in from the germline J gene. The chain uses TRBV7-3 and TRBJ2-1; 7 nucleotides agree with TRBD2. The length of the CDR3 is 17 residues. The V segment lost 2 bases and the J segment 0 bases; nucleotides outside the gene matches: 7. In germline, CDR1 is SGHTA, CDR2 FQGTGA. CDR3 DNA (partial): TGTGCCAGCAGCTTATCCCCTCTAGCGGTCTCCTACAATGAG. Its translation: CASSLSPLAVSYNE. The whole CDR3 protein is CASSLSPLAVSYNEQFF.

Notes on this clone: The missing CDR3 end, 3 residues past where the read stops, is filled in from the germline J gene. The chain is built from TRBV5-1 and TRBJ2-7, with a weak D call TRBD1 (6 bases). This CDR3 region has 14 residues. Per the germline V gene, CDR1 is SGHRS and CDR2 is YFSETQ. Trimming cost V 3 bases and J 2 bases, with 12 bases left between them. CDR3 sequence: CASSYWDTTYEQYF. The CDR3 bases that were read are TGCGCCAGCAGCTATTGGGACACAACCTACGAG.

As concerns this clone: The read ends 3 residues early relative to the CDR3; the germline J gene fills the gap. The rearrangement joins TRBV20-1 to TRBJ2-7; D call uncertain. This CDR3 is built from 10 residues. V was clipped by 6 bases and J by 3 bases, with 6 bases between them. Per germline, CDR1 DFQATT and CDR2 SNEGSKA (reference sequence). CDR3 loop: CSAPLYEQYF. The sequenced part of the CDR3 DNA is TGCAGTGCCCCTCTCTACGAG.

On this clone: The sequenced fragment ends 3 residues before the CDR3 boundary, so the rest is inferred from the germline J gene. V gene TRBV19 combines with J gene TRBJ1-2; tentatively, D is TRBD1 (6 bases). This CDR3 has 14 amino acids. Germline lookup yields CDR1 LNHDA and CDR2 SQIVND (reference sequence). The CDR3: CASSWDNPAAGYTF. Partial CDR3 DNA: TGTGCCAGTAGTTGGGACAACCCGGCTGCGGGC.

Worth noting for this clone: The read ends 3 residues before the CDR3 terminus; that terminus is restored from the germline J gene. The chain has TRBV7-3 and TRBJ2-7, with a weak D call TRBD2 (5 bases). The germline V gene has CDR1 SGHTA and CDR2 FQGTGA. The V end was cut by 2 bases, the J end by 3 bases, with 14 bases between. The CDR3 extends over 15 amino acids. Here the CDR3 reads CASSLGPAANYEQYF. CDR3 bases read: TGTGCCAGCAGCTTAGGCCCAGCGGCGAACTACGAG.

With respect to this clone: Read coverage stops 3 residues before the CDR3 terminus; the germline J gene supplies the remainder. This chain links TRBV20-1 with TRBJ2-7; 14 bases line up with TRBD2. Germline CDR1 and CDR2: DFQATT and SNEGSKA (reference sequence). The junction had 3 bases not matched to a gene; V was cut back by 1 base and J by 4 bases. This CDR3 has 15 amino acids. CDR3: CSARGLAGGPYEQYF. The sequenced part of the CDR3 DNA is TGCAGTGCTAGAGGACTAGCGGGAGGGCCTTACGAG.

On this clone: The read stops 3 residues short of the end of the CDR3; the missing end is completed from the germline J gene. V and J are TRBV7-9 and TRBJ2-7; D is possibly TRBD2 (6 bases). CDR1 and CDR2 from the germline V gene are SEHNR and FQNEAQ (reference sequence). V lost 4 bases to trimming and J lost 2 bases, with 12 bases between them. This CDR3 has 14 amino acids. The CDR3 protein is CASSSGLMPYEQYF. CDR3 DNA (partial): TGTGCCAGCAGCTCGGGACTCATGCCCTACGAG.